This record looks at one T cell receptor (beta chain) sequence and its context. What it binds is unknown. This sample is drawn from a study of brain T cells in children with intractable seizures. Sequencing used immunoSEQ multiplex PCR; TCRdb keeps in-frame clones, though not all of them. The sample lists 340,000 or so clones, 93% occurring once. Time point noted: blood from clinic visit 5 months post-surgery; TSC patient then seizure free. Germline lookup yields CDR1 SEHNR and CDR2 FQNEAQ (reference sequence). There are 14 residues in the CDR3. Deletions cut 2 bases from V and 5 bases from J, with 12 bases between. Study observations and caveats: Pre-surgery blood may have been undersampled, hiding some clones.

The sequencing used peripheral blood, collected more than 4 months after surgery. The TCR was taken from a boy younger than two with tuberous sclerosis and intractable seizures. The rearrangement joins TRBV7-9 to TRBJ1-1; D uncertain. The CDR3 protein is CASSLLGPLTEAFF. Here the CDR3 DNA reads TGTGCCAGCAGCTTACTAGGCCCATTAACTGAAGCTTTCTTT.